This record covers a single T cell receptor (beta chain). One end of the junction fails to match germline, which may point to a read error. A modified ARM-PCR protocol with three rounds of nested PCR amplified TCRbeta. TCRdb ran MiXCR on the multiplex PCR reads and lists one entry per CDR3 protein. The data contain 85,000 to 100,000 distinct CDR3 sequences, less than 75% of them singletons. Looked up from germline, CDR1 is MNHNY and CDR2 is SVGAGI (reference sequence). The CDR3 length is 17 residues. No cell sorting was done before RNA was extracted from the tissue. This record belongs to a study of tumor and adjacent non-tumor tissue in lung cancer. The overall study: Aged about 31 to 76 years, patients included nine to eleven men and 5 women with stage I to III disease. On average, productive TCRbeta reads reached 4 million to 4.5 million per sample.

Sequencing was performed on lung tumor tissue. The clonotype comes from a man aged 55 to 70 with non-small cell lung cancer. This chain connects TRBV6-6 to TRBJ1-5; D not certain. CDR3 nucleotide sequence: TGTGCCAGCAAGCCCCGGGTCACGACGTTTGGCAATCAGCCCCAGCGTTTT. Translation: CASKPRVTTFGNQPQRF.